The source of this TCR beta chain is a study of vaccination and CD4 T cells after COVID-19. Study background: Timing of post-vaccine sample collection was a median around 72 days after dose two, with a range of 14 to 241.

Once obtained from cultured CD4+ T cells, the DNA was sequenced using the Oncomine TCR Beta short-read assay. Using its own MiXCR run on the PCR reads, TCRdb lists one record per CDR3 protein. The sample contains approximately 12,000 distinct CDR3 sequences, over 60% of which appear only once. As for this clonotype: The antigen is undetermined.

Overall study results and limits: The rise in median SARS-CoV-2-reactive clonotypes, from around 19 to 38, was not significant.

Germline assignment: CDR1 DFQATT and CDR2 SNEGSKA (reference sequence). Trimming cost V 0 bases and J 0 bases; bases outside gene matches: 9. This CDR3 is built from 19 residues. Treatment given: roughly ten-day PBMC culture with coronavirus spike peptide pools or control peptides (ViraFEST assay). Before TCRs were sequenced, ViraFEST expanded antigen-specific T cells with peptide pools. Days 3 and 7 saw half the medium replaced with fresh IL-2 medium. This clonotype was obtained from a human donor who had recovered from COVID-19. Sample: CD4+ T cells from blood, cultured in vitro, taken before SARS-CoV-2 vaccination. The chain employs TRBV20-1 and TRBJ2-1, with 12 bases lining up with TRBD2. The CDR3 nucleotides read TGCAGTGCTAGAGAGGGGACTAGCGGGCAAGTCGGCTCCTACAATGAGCAGTTCTTC. This gives the protein CSAREGTSGQVGSYNEQFF.